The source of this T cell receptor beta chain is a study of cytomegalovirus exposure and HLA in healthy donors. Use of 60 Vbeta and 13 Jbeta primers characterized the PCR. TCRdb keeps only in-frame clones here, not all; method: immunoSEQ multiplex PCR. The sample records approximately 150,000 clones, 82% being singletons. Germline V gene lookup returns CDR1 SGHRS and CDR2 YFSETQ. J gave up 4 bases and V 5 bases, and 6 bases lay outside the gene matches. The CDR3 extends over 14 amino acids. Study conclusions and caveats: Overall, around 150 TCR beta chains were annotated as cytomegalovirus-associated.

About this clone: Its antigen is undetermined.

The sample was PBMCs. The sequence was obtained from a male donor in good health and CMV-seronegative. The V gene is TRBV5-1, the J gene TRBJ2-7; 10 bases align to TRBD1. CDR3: CASSLRQGAYEQYF. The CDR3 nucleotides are TGCGCCAGCAGTTTACGACAGGGGGCATACGAGCAGTACTTC.